This is a list of T cell receptor beta chains from one sample in a study of blood T cell repertoires in COVID-19. Some clones are missing from TCRdb's copy, which holds only in-frame ones; the method was immunoSEQ multiplex PCR. Of 37,000 or so clones in the sample, around nine tenths were seen once. The sample taken for sequencing was peripheral blood. The receptors stem from a human donor in a cohort sampled during active COVID-19. The CDR3 runs from the conserved cysteine through the conserved F or W. The D gene is left open where the match is weak. Clone size is not always given. Where it is, it says once, few, many or a class for expanded clones.

j_call d_call v_call clone_size cdr3_aa cdr3_nt
TRBJ1-1 NA TRBV30 NA CAWSVQAAGAFF TGTGCCTGGAGTGTCCAAGCGGCTGGAGCTTTCTTT
TRBJ1-4 NA TRBV5-1 NA CASSWGTSATNEKLFF TGCGCCAGCAGCTGGGGGACATCCGCAACTAATGAAAAACTGTTTTTT
TRBJ2-1 TRBD2 TRBV18 NA CASSPMGLTSGSYNEQFF TGTGCCAGCTCACCCATGGGCCTGACTAGCGGATCCTACAATGAGCAGTTCTTC
TRBJ1-2 TRBD1 TRBV30 NA CAWSPGTGGRGYTF TGTGCCTGGAGCCCCGGGACAGGGGGCAGAGGCTACACCTTC
TRBJ2-7 TRBD1 TRBV15 NA CATSRDRGTGTYEQYF TGTGCCACCAGCAGAGACAGGGGGACAGGAACCTACGAGCAGTACTTC
TRBJ1-5 NA TRBV19 NA CASSIGTAGSNQPQHF TGTGCCAGTAGTATAGGAACGGCAGGGTCTAATCAGCCCCAGCATTTT
TRBJ1-2 NA TRBV19 NA CASSIEGRPYTF TGTGCCAGTAGTATAGAGGGCCGCCCCTACACCTTC
TRBJ1-3 NA TRBV3-1/TRBV3-2 NA CASSPPLRSRGNTIYF TGTGCCAGCAGCCCCCCCCTCCGGAGCCGGGGAAACACCATATATTTT
TRBJ2-3 NA TRBV7-2 NA CAGSGRNTDTQYF TGTGCCGGGAGTGGGCGGAACACAGATACGCAGTATTTT
TRBJ1-4 NA TRBV6-5 few CASSYSGSGTNEKLFF TGTGCCAGCAGTTACTCCGGGTCCGGGACTAATGAAAAACTGTTTTTT
TRBJ2-3 TRBD2 TRBV27 once CASRPRTSASDTQYF TGTGCCAGCAGGCCTAGGACTAGCGCTTCGGATACGCAGTATTTT
TRBJ1-2 TRBD1 TRBV5-1 NA CASTGGKNYGYTF TGCGCCAGCACAGGGGGCAAGAACTATGGCTACACCTTC
TRBJ2-5 NA TRBV2 few CASSDEGTQYF TGTGCCAGCAGTGACGAGGGGACCCAGTACTTC
TRBJ1-3 TRBD1 TRBV29-1 NA CSVRTGSGNTIYF TGCAGCGTCAGGACAGGGTCTGGAAACACCATATATTTT
TRBJ2-7 NA TRBV3-1/TRBV3-2 NA CASSQDFNYEQYF TGTGCCAGCAGCCAAGATTTCAACTACGAGCAGTACTTC
TRBJ2-1 TRBD2 TRBV7-6 NA CASSSGTSPYNEQFF TGTGCCAGCAGCTCCGGGACTAGCCCCTACAATGAGCAGTTCTTC